This T cell receptor beta chain was sequenced in a study of monozygotic twins with inflammatory bowel disease. Regarding this clonotype: What it binds is not known.

TCRdb processed the 5' RACE reads again and assigns one entry to each CDR3 protein, with no DNA. This sample's clone table lists around 450,000 distinct CDR3 sequences. This CDR3 contains 19 residues. Germline CDR1 and CDR2: SGHNT and YYREEE (reference sequence). Study results and limitations: It was not supported that a single strong signal or clonotype was associated with IBD.

The chain uses TRBV5-4 and TRBJ2-1; the D call of TRBD2 rests on TCRdb alone, since no DNA is present to check it. Sequencing input: blood. The source of this sequence is a human donor with ulcerative colitis or Crohn's disease, or a healthy co-twin of an affected twin (not recorded which). This CDR3 is CASSPAATSLTSSYNEQFF.